This T cell receptor beta chain emerged from a study of T-cell reconstitution after alpha-beta-depleted transplantation in children. Study results and limitations: T-cell counts and diversity at one year following transplant were attributed mainly to newly produced T cells.

Germline loops: CDR1 MGHRA, CDR2 YSYEKL. V lost 3 bases and J lost 9; bases outside the gene matches: 14. The CDR3 length is 16 residues. Preparation of the TCRbeta library involved a method that used unique molecular identifiers. TCRdb independently ran MiXCR on the PCR reads; one entry per CDR3 protein. This sample has roughly 180,000 distinct CDR3 sequences, with 11% found just once. This clonotype was observed many times. Its specificity is not known. This clonotype was sampled from a boy younger than 10 with acute myeloid leukemia, due to receive a stem cell transplant. This material consisted of PBMCs, taken before TCRalphabeta/CD19-depleted stem cell transplant. The J gene is TRBJ2-1, the V gene TRBV4-1; 7 positions agree with TRBD1. The CDR3 region is CASSHLSRDRGPEQFF. For the CDR3, the DNA is TGCGCCAGCAGCCATCTTAGCCGGGACAGAGGACCTGAGCAGTTCTTC.